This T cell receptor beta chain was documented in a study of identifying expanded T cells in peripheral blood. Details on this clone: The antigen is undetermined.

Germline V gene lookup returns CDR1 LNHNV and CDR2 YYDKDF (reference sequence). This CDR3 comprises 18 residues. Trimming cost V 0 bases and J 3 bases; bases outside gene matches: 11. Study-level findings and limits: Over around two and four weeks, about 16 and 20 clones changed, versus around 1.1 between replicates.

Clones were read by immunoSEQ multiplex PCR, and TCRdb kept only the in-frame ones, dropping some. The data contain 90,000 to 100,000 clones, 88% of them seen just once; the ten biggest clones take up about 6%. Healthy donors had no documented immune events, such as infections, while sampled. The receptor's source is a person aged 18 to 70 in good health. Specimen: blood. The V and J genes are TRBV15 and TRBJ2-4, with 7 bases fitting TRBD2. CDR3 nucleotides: TGTGCCACCAGCAGAGATCATCGCGGGAGTCAGGGCAAAAACATTCAGTACTTC. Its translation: CATSRDHRGSQGKNIQYF.